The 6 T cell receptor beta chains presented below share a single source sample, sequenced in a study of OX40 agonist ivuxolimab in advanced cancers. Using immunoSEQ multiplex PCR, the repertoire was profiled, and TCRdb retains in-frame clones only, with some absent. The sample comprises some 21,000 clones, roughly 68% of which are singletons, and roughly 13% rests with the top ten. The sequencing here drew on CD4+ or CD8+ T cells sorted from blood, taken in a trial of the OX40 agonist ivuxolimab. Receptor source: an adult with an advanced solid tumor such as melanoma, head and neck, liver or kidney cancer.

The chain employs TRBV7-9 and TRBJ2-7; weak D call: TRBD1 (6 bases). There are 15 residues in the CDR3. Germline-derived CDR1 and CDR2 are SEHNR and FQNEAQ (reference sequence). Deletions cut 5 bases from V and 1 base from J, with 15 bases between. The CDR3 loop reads CASSRRQDESYEQYF. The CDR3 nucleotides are TGTGCCAGCAGCCGGAGACAGGACGAATCCTACGAGCAGTACTTC.

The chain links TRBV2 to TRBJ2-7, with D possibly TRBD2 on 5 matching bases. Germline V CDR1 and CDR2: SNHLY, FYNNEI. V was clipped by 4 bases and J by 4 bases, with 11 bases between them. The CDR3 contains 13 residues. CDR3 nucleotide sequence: TGTGCCAGCAGTGGGGAGACGGATTACGAGCAGTACTTC. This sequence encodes CASSGETDYEQYF.

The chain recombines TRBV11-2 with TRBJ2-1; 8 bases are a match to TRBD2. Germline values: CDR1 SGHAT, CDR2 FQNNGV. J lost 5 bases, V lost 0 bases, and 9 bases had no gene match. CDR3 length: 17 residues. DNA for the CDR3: TGTGCCAGCAGCTTAGAGGGGGGCGGGAGGACTGACAATGAGCAGTTCTTC. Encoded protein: CASSLEGGGRTDNEQFF.

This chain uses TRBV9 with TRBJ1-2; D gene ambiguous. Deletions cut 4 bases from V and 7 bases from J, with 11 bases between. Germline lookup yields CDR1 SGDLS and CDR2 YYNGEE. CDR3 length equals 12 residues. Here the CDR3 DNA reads TGTGCCAGCAGCAGCGACCTGGCTGGCTACACCTTC. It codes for CASSSDLAGYTF. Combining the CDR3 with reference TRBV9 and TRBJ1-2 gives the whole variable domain DSGVTQTPKHLITATGQRVTLRCSPRSGDLSVYWYQQSLDQGLQFLIQYYNGEERAKGNILERFSAQQFPDLHSELNLSSLELGDSALYFCASSSDLAGYTFGSGTRLTVV.

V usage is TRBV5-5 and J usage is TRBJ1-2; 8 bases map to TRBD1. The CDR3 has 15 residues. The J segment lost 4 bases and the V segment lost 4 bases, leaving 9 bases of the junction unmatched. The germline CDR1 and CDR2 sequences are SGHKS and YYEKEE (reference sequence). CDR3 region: CASSNTRTGGYGYTF. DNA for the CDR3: TGTGCCAGCAGCAACACCCGTACAGGGGGCTATGGCTACACCTTC.

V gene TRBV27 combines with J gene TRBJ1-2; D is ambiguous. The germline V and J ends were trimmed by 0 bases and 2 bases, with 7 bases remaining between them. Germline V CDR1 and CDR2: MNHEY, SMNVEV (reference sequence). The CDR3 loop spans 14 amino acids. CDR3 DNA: TGTGCCAGCAGTTTATCACCAGCAAACTATGGCTACACCTTC. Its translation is CASSLSPANYGYTF.